Described below is a single T cell receptor beta chain sequence and its context. The data belong to a study of blood T cell repertoires in COVID-19. The V gene end was trimmed by 5 bases and the J gene end by 5 bases; junction bases not matched to a gene: 10. This CDR3 is built from 16 residues. Germline CDR1 and CDR2: PRHDT and FYEKMQ (reference sequence). The assay was immunoSEQ multiplex PCR, and TCRdb's table has in-frame clones only and misses some. The data contain roughly 370,000 clones, more than 75% of them singletons. This TCR was sampled from a woman aged 50 to 60 who had recovered from COVID-19. Source material: PBMCs or T cells enriched from blood (not recorded which). The chain is built from TRBV13 and TRBJ2-7, with TRBD1 identical over 12 bases. Here the CDR3 DNA reads TGTGCCAGCAGCCTAAAAACAGGGACAGGGGGCAACGAGCAGTACTTC. Translation gives CASSLKTGTGGNEQYF.